Listed here are 14 T cell receptor beta chains from one sample, sequenced in a study of tissue T cells after allogeneic stem cell transplantation. The protocol was immunoSEQ multiplex PCR, while the TCRdb copy is restricted to in-frame clones and leaves out a portion. The sample lists 45,000 to 50,000 clones, 65% to 80% occurring once. Input material: sorted cells pooled from one or two spleens. Every receptor here comes from a pool of C57BL/6 mice in good health.

The table lists this clone with a few counts. The junction departs from the called germline gene at one end, perhaps through a read error. The genes and germline here are from mouse. The CDR3 is cut off 1 residue early in the read; its end comes from the germline J gene. The V call is TRBV13-2, the J call TRBJ1-5; D unclear. The CDR3 is 12 amino acids. In germline, CDR1 is NNHNN, CDR2 SYGAGS (reference sequence). The part of the CDR3 DNA that was read is TGTGCCAGCGGTGATAACAGCCAGGCTCCGCTT. Amino acids: CASGDNSQAPL. In full, the CDR3 reads CASGDNSQAPLF.

As concerns this clone: The genes are named according to mouse. The read halts 1 residue ahead of the CDR3 end, with the missing end drawn from the germline J gene. The J gene is TRBJ2-2, the V gene TRBV2, with 8 bases lining up with TRBD2. Germline lookup yields CDR1 LGHNA and CDR2 YSYQKL. The ends lost 0 bases at V and 5 bases at J; junction bases unmatched: 2. The CDR3 extends over 15 amino acids. CDR3 amino acids: CASSQERLGTGQLYF. Partial CDR3 DNA: TGTGCCAGCAGCCAAGAACGACTGGGGACCGGGCAGCTCTAC.

Concerning this clone itself: Germline and genes: mouse. The read terminates 1 residue before the CDR3 end, so the remaining end is supplied by the germline J gene. V is TRBV13-2 and J is TRBJ2-5, with 7 bases matching TRBD2. Germline CDR1 NNHNN, CDR2 SYGAGS (reference sequence). V gave up 2 bases and J gave up 2 bases; unmatched junction bases: 2. The CDR3 is made up of 14 amino acids. The part of the CDR3 DNA that was read is TGTGCCAGCGGTGACTCTGGGGGCCAAGACACCCAGTAC. Encoded protein: CASGDSGGQDTQY. The whole CDR3 region reads CASGDSGGQDTQYF.

Comments on this clone: Genes here carry mouse names. The read ends 1 residue before the CDR3 terminus; that terminus is restored from the germline J gene. The chain employs TRBV5 and TRBJ2-5; 7 bases are a match to TRBD2. The trim removed 1 base at V and 4 bases at J, leaving 5 bases unmatched. Germline V gene lookup returns CDR1 LGHNA and CDR2 YNLKQL (reference sequence). The CDR3 extends over 15 amino acids. The sequenced CDR3 bases are TGTGCCAGCAGCCAAGGGCACTGGGGAAAAGACACCCAGTAC. It encodes CASSQGHWGKDTQY. The whole CDR3 region reads CASSQGHWGKDTQYF.

On this clone: The genes are named according to mouse. The read ends 1 residue early relative to the CDR3; the germline J gene fills the gap. The chain carries TRBV13-2 and TRBJ2-7; TRBD1 might be the D (5 bases). Germline V gene data show CDR1 as NNHNN and CDR2 as SYGAGS (reference sequence). This CDR3 is built from 14 residues. The ends were cut back, 3 bases at V and 0 bases at J, with 10 bases in the middle. CDR3 DNA (partial): TGTGCCAGCGGTGGGACATCCAGCTCCTATGAACAGTAC. The encoded protein is CASGGTSSSYEQY. The whole CDR3 protein reads CASGGTSSSYEQYF.

This clone was seen only once. Germline and genes here are mouse. The observed sequence ends 1 residue before the CDR3 terminus, with the missing tail filled in from the germline J gene. The chain uses TRBV13-3 and TRBJ2-5, with 7 positions matching TRBD2. Germline lookup yields CDR1 NNHDY and CDR2 SYVADS. J gave up 0 bases and V 0 bases, and 1 base lay outside the gene matches. The CDR3 length is 15 residues. CDR3: CASSDGTGNQDTQYF. The CDR3 bases that were read are TGTGCCAGCAGTGATGGGACTGGTAACCAAGACACCCAGTAC.

On this clone: Genes here carry mouse names. The CDR3 is cut off 1 residue early in the read; its end comes from the germline J gene. The chain has TRBV14 and TRBJ2-5; D is undetermined. Trimming stripped 1 base from V and 5 bases from J, with 2 bases between. CDR1 is SGHDT and CDR2 is FRDEAV in the germline V gene. This CDR3 region has 11 residues. The CDR3 DNA, read in part, is TGTGCCAGCAGTTTCAGAGACACCCAGTAC. The encoded protein is CASSFRDTQY. The full-length CDR3 reads as CASSFRDTQYF.

With respect to this clone: Gene and germline names: mouse. Read data end 1 residue before the CDR3 end; the end is taken from the germline J gene. The rearrangement joins TRBV5 to TRBJ2-3; D is unresolved. The V gene's germline CDR1 is LGHNA and CDR2 YNLKQL (reference sequence). V lost 0 bases to trimming and J lost 2 bases, with 3 bases between them. This CDR3 has 13 residues. The CDR3 spells CASSQDFAETLYF. CDR3 DNA, as far as it was read: TGTGCCAGCAGCCAAGATTTTGCAGAAACGCTGTAT.

As concerns this clone: Germline and genes: mouse. Coverage ceases 1 residue before the CDR3 finishes, and the germline J gene fills in the end. This chain joins TRBV13-2 and TRBJ2-5, with D tentatively TRBD1 (6 bases). The CDR3 runs to 14 residues. Germline V CDR1 and CDR2: NNHNN, SYGAGS (reference sequence). The ends were cut back, 0 bases at V and 6 bases at J, with 11 bases in the middle. The CDR3 protein is CASGDGAGEDTQYF. Incomplete CDR3 DNA: TGTGCCAGCGGTGATGGGGCAGGGGAGGACACCCAGTAC.

About this clone: Gene names follow the mouse nomenclature. The read ends 1 residue before the CDR3 terminus; that terminus is restored from the germline J gene. The chain carries TRBV20 and TRBJ1-4; D unresolved. From germline, CDR1 is GFQATS and CDR2 STVNSAI. Trimming took off 0 bases at V and 0 bases at J, with 5 bases between the two ends. The CDR3 loop spans 14 amino acids. CDR3 DNA, as far as it was read: TGTGGTGCTAGGGATCTTCTTTCCAACGAAAGATTATTT. Protein: CGARDLLSNERLF. The entire CDR3 protein is CGARDLLSNERLFF.

This clone has a handful of counts. Germline and genes here are mouse. Read data end 1 residue before the CDR3 end; the end is taken from the germline J gene. V is TRBV16 and J is TRBJ2-7; no clear D. This CDR3 region has 13 residues. CDR1 and CDR2 from the germline V gene are SGHSA and FRNQAP. V gave up 0 bases and J gave up 4 bases, with 7 bases separating them. The covered CDR3 bases are TGTGCAAGCAGCTTAGAGACGGGATATGAACAGTAC. Translated, it gives CASSLETGYEQY. The whole CDR3 region reads CASSLETGYEQYF.

In this sample, this clone turned up a few times. Mouse gene names and germline throughout. The CDR3 end lies 1 residue beyond the end of the read and is filled in from the germline J gene. Other DNA sequences in the same sample also yield this CDR3. The chain recombines TRBV12-2 with TRBJ1-5, with a tentative D call TRBD1 (6 bases). The CDR3 spans 14 residues. CDR1 is SGHLS and CDR2 is HYDKME in the germline V gene. Trimming stripped 1 base from V and 1 base from J, with 7 bases between. The CDR3 here is CASSLGQNNQAPLF. The covered CDR3 bases are TGTGCCAGCTCTCTGGGACAAAACAACCAGGCTCCGCTT.

A word on this clone: The gene names given are mouse names. From the germline J gene comes the end of the CDR3, since the read stops 1 residue before it. V gene TRBV19 combines with J gene TRBJ1-6, with 7 bases aligning to TRBD1. TRBJ1-6 is known as an ORF, though its function is uncertain. V shed 5 bases and J 7 bases; nucleotides not matched to a gene: 6. This CDR3 contains 14 residues. Germline V gives CDR1 FNHDT, CDR2 SITEND (reference sequence). The sequenced part of the CDR3 DNA is TGTGCCAGCAGCCCGACAGGGTGGAATTCGCCCCTCTAC. This translates into CASSPTGWNSPLY. The entire CDR3 is CASSPTGWNSPLYF.

Points on this clone: Mouse names are used for the genes. The observed sequence ends 1 residue before the CDR3 terminus, with the missing tail filled in from the germline J gene. The chain uses TRBV2 and TRBJ1-5; 11 bases align to TRBD1. Germline-derived CDR1 and CDR2 are LGHNA and YSYQKL. The CDR3 is 15 amino acids. V lost 0 bases, J lost 6 bases, and 1 base stayed unmatched. The CDR3 sequence: CASSQEGQGGQAPLF. Partial CDR3 DNA: TGTGCCAGCAGCCAAGAGGGACAGGGGGGCCAGGCTCCGCTT.